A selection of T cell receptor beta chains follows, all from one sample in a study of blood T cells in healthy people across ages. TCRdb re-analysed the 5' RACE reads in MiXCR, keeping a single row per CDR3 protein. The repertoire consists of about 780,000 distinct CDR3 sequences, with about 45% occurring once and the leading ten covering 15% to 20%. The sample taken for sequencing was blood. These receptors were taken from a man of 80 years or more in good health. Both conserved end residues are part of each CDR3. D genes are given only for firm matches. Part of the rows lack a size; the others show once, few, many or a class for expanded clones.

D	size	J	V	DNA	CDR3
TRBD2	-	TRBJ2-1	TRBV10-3	TGTGCCATCAGTGACCGTAGAGCGGGGGGGGCAAACAATGAGCAGTTCTTC	CAISDRRAGGANNEQFF
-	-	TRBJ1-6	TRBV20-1	TGCAGTGCTAGAGTCGGGGGGCTGAGCTCCTATAATTCACCCCTCCACTTT	CSARVGGLSSYNSPLHF
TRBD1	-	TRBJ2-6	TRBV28	TGTGCCAGCAATCCGACAGGGGAAGGTGGGGCCAACGTCCTGACTTTC	CASNPTGEGGANVLTF
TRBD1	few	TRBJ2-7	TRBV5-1	TGCGCCAGCAGCAGGAAACAGGGGGTTCTCCCTAACGAGCAGTACTTC	CASSRKQGVLPNEQYF
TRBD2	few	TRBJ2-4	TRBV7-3	TGTGCCAGCAGCTTAAGTTCGCGGGAGTGGAAAAACATTCAGTACTTC	CASSLSSREWKNIQYF
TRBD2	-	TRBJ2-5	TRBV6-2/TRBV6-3	TGTGCCAGCAACGAGGGACTAGCGGGAGGTGAGACCCAGTACTTC	CASNEGLAGGETQYF
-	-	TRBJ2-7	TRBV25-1	TGTGCCAGCATGTCCCGCGAGACCCCCTACGAGCAGTACTTC	CASMSRETPYEQYF
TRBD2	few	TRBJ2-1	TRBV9	TGTGCCAGCAGCGTAGCCGGGACTATCAATGAGCAGTTCTTC	CASSVAGTINEQFF
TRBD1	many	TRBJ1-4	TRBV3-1	TGTGCCAGCAGCCTAAGGACAGGGGGCGGTGAAAAACTGTTTTTT	CASSLRTGGGEKLFF
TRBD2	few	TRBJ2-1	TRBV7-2	TGTGCCAGCAGCTTATGGGCGGGAGGGTCCTACAATGAGCAGTTCTTC	CASSLWAGGSYNEQFF
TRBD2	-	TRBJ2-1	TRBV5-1	TGCGCCAGCAGCTCGACTAGCGGGAGTGGGTATGAGCAGTTCTTC	CASSSTSGSGYEQFF
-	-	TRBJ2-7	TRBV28	TGTGCCACCTTAGACCCTTTGCGCGAGCAGTACTTC	CATLDPLREQYF
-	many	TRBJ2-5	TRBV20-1	TGCAGTGCTAGAGATATTGGGGGGCAAGAGACCCAGTACTTC	CSARDIGGQETQYF
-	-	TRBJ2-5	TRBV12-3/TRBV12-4	TGTGCCAGCAGTTTATGGGGAAAAGGAGAGACCCAGTACTTC	CASSLWGKGETQYF
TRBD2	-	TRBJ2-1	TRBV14	TGTGCCAGCAGCCCCCCGACTAGCGGGCTTTACAATGAGCAGTTCTTC	CASSPPTSGLYNEQFF
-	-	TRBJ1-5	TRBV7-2	TGTGCCAGCAGCTTAGACCCCGTACAGCAGCCCCAGCATTTT	CASSLDPVQQPQHF
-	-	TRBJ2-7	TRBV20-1	TGCAGTGCTAAAACGCTGAGGTCCAACTACAATGAGCAGTACTTC	CSAKTLRSNYNEQYF
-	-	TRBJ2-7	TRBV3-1	TGTGCCAGCAGCCAAGAGGGGACTGTCGTTATTGGCTACGAGCAGTACTTC	CASSQEGTVVIGYEQYF
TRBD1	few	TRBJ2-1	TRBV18	TGTGCCAGCTCACTGGGCGGGACAGGGGAGATTGAGCAGTTCTTC	CASSLGGTGEIEQFF
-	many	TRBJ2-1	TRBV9	TGTGCCAGCAGCGGGACGGTTACCTACAATGAGCAGTTCTTC	CASSGTVTYNEQFF
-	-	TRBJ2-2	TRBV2	TGTGCCAGCATGGAGGGAGCCGGGGAGCTGTTTTTT	CASMEGAGELFF
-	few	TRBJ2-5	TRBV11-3	TGTGCCAGCAGCTCGCATATGGGACCTTCGGGGGAGACCCAGTACTTC	CASSSHMGPSGETQYF
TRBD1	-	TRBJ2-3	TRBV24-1	TGTGCCACCGGACCCTCGGGACAGAGCACAGATACGCAGTATTTT	CATGPSGQSTDTQYF
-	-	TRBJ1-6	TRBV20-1	TGCAGTGCTCCGACCGGGACATATCATTCACCCCTCCACTTT	CSAPTGTYHSPLHF
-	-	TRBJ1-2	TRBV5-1	TGCGCCAGCGGACCCGGGACGGATAACAACTATGGCTACACCTTC	CASGPGTDNNYGYTF
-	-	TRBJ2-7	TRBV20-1	TGCAGTGCTGTACCGGGACAAAAAAACTACGAGCAGTACTTC	CSAVPGQKNYEQYF
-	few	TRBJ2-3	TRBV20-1	TGCAGTGCGCCGACCACAGGGCCCAGCACAGATACGCAGTATTTT	CSAPTTGPSTDTQYF
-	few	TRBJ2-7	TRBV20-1	TGCAGTGCTAGTCCTCTCGTTGGCGAGCAGTACTTC	CSASPLVGEQYF
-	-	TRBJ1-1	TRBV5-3	TGTGCCAACCATTGTACCCGACAGGCTAGCGGCCAGAAGAGGTACACTGAAGCTTTCTTT	CANHCTRQASGQKRYTEAFF
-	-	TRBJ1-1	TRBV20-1	TGCAGTGCTAGACCAACAGTTCCGAACACTGAAGCTTTCTTT	CSARPTVPNTEAFF
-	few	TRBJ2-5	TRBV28	TGTGCCAGCAGTTTTGATCACAGGCAAGAGACCCAGTACTTC	CASSFDHRQETQYF
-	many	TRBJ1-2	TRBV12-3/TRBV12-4	TGTGCCAGCAGGGTTCAACACAAACAGACTAACTATGGCTACACCTTC	CASRVQHKQTNYGYTF
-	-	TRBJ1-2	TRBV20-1	TGCAGTGCTAGCCAGAACTATGGCTACACCTTC	CSASQNYGYTF
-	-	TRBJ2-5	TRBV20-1	TGCAGTGCTAGAGATCAACCGGGACGTGGGACCCAGTACTTC	CSARDQPGRGTQYF
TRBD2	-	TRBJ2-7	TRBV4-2	TGTGCCAGCAGCCAAGAATTAGCGGGAGATATTTACGAGCAGTACTTC	CASSQELAGDIYEQYF
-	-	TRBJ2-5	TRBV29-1	TGCAGCTTCCGGGCTACACAAGAGACCCAGTACTTC	CSFRATQETQYF
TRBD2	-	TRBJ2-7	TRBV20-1	TGCAGTGCTAGCGGCGGGCCCACTAGCGGGGGGGTTAGTTACGAGCAGTACTTC	CSASGGPTSGGVSYEQYF
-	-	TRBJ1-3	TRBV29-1	TGCAGCGTTGAAGTCAGCTCTGGAAACACCATATATTTT	CSVEVSSGNTIYF
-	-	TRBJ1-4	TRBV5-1	TGCGCCAGCAGCCAGACGACAGGCTCCAATGAAAAACTGTTTTTT	CASSQTTGSNEKLFF
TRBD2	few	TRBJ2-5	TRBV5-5	TGTGCCAGCAGCTCGGGACTAGCGGGAGGGAACTACCAAGAGACCCAGTACTTC	CASSSGLAGGNYQETQYF
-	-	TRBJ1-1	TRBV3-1	TGTGCCAGCAGCCAAGTATCCAGTGCGGGGGGGGACACTGAAGCTTTCTTT	CASSQVSSAGGDTEAFF
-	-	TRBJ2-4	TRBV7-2	TGTGCCAGCAGCTTAGAGGGGGGTCTAATAGCCAAAAACATTCAGTACTTC	CASSLEGGLIAKNIQYF
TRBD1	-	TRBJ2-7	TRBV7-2	TGTGCCAGCAGCTTATCCGGACAGGTTGGGCATGAGCAGTACTTC	CASSLSGQVGHEQYF
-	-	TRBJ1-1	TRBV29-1	TGCAGCGTGGAGGGCCCGGGTTTGGGGGAGGCTTTCTTT	CSVEGPGLGEAFF
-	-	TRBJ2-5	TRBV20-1	TGCAGTGCGCGGGGGCTACGACAGGTTGTTGATGAGCAGTACTTC	CSARGLRQVVDEQYF
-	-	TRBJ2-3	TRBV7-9	TGTGCCAGCAGCTTCTGGCAGAGGGGTACGCAGTATTTT	CASSFWQRGTQYF
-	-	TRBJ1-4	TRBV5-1	TGCACCAGCAGCTTGGATCGGGGGGCGTTAAGTGAAAAACTGTTTTTT	CTSSLDRGALSEKLFF
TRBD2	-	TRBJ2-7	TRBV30	TGTGCCGTGACTAGCAGCTACGAGCAGTACTTC	CAVTSSYEQYF
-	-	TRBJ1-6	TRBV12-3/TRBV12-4	TGTGCCAGCAGTGTAAATGGGGATTCACCCCTCCACTTT	CASSVNGDSPLHF
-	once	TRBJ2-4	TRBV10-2	TGCGCCAGCAGTGGTTGGGCGGCAGGAATCTACGGGCAGTACTTC	CASSGWAAGIYGQYF
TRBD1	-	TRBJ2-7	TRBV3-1	TGTGCCAGCAGCCGGGGGACAGCGGCACTCAATGAGCAGTACTTC	CASSRGTAALNEQYF
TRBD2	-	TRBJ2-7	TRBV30	TGTGCCTGTTCTACTAGCGGACACTCCTACGAGCAGTACTTC	CACSTSGHSYEQYF
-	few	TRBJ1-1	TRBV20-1	TGCAGTGCTAGAGATTGGGGGCGCATGAACACTGAAGCTTTCTTT	CSARDWGRMNTEAFF
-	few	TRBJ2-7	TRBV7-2	TGTGCCAGCAGCTTAGGTTTGACAGCCTACGAGCAGTACTTC	CASSLGLTAYEQYF